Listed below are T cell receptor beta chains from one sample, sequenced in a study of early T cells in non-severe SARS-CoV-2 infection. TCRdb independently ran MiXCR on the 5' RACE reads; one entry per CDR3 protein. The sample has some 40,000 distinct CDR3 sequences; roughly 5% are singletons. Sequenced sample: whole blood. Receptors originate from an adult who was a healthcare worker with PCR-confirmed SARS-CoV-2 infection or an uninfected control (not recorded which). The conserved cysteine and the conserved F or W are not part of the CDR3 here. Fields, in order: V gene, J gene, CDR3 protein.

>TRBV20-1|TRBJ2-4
SARVRGAKNIQY
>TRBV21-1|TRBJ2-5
ASSNDRGQVETQY
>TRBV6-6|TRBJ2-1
ASSYGFSGKMDEQF
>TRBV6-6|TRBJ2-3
ASSERRNTDTQY
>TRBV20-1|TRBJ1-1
SARRENTEAF
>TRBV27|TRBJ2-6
ASSLTFMTGANVLT
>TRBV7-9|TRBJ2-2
ASGPSGNTGELF
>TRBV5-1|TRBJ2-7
ASSLAGIAGVWEQY
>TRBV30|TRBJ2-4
AWSEGGVNIQY
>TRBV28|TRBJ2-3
ASSPSVGTDTQY
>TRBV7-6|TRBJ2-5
ASSAGGQETQY
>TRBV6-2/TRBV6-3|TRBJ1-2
ASSPADGTARFLTYGYT